The 29 T cell receptor beta chains below were found in one sample sequenced in a study of blood T cell repertoires in COVID-19. Sequencing used immunoSEQ multiplex PCR; TCRdb keeps in-frame clones, though not all of them. The table records over 250,000 clones, around 87% of them present only once. Sequenced input: peripheral blood. The receptors come from a woman aged 35 to 49 who had recovered from COVID-19.

The chain has TRBV19 and TRBJ1-6; D gene ambiguous. The CDR3 loop spans 15 amino acids. Germline V gives CDR1 LNHDA, CDR2 SQIVND (reference sequence). Trimming removed 10 bases from V and 0 bases from J, with 13 bases in between. The CDR3: CATSDWSSYNSPLHF. CDR3 coding DNA: TGTGCCACCTCGGACTGGAGCTCCTATAATTCACCCCTCCACTTT. The full variable domain, rest sourced from reference TRBV19 and TRBJ1-6, is DGGITQSPKYLFRKEGQNVTLSCEQNLNHDAMYWYRQDPGQGLRLIYYSQIVNDFQKGDIAEGYSVSREKKESFPLTVTSAQKNPTAFYLCATSDWSSYNSPLHFGNGTRLTVT.

The J gene is TRBJ1-1, the V gene TRBV21-1; the DNA was not used to check the table's D call, TRBD1. TRBV21-1 is a known pseudogene. CDR3 length: 17 residues. The CDR3 reads CASSKKTGQGMNTEAFF. CDR3 nucleotide sequence: TGTGCCAGCAGCAAAAAAACCGGACAGGGGATGAACACTGAAGCTTTCTTT.

This chain joins TRBV30 and TRBJ1-2; D unclear. Trimming cost V 4 bases and J 4 bases, with 16 bases left between them. The length of the CDR3 is 14 residues. CDR1 is GTSNPN, CDR2 SVGIG, per germline (reference sequence). The CDR3: CAWTPDPGIYGYTF. In nucleotides, the CDR3 is TGTGCCTGGACCCCGGACCCGGGAATCTATGGCTACACCTTC.

This clone was found a few times. The chain uses TRBV27 and TRBJ2-1; TRBD2 matches 15 bases. V trimming: 4 bases; J trimming: 9 bases; junction bases outside the gene matches: 19. Per germline, CDR1 MNHEY and CDR2 SMNVEV (reference sequence). The CDR3 totals 20 residues. Here the CDR3 reads CASSSFPPRTSGGVYSEQFF. CDR3 DNA sequence: TGTGCCAGCAGTTCGTTCCCCCCGCGGACTAGCGGGGGGGTATATAGTGAGCAGTTCTTC.

The chain carries TRBV9 and TRBJ2-1; D possibly corresponds to TRBD1 (6 bases). The CDR3 extends over 16 amino acids. V was clipped by 1 base and J by 0 bases, with 11 bases between them. Germline-derived CDR1 and CDR2 are SGDLS and YYNGEE. CDR3 nucleotide sequence: TGTGCCAGCAGCGTAAGGGGGTCGAGCTCCTACAATGAGCAGTTCTTC. As protein: CASSVRGSSSYNEQFF.

The chain recombines TRBV19 with TRBJ2-7; TRBD1 matches 9 bases. Germline trimming cut 5 bases from V and 2 bases from J; bases unmatched to any gene: 10. This CDR3 comprises 16 residues. Germline V gene data show CDR1 as LNHDA and CDR2 as SQIVND (reference sequence). The CDR3 protein is CASSPRGTGTPYEQYF. The DNA of the CDR3 is TGTGCCAGTAGTCCCCGCGGGACAGGGACCCCCTACGAGCAGTACTTC.

The chain joins TRBV5-4 to TRBJ2-7, with 10 bases aligning to TRBD2. Losses at the gene ends were 4 bases for V and 0 bases for J; bases not matched to a gene: 10. The CDR3 totals 17 residues. Germline values: CDR1 SGHNT, CDR2 YYREEE (reference sequence). The CDR3 here is CASSGSPSGGRSYEQYF. Here the CDR3 DNA reads TGTGCCAGCAGCGGGAGTCCTAGCGGGGGCCGCTCCTACGAGCAGTACTTC.

The chain is built from TRBV5-1 and TRBJ2-7; D is perhaps TRBD1 (6 bases). CDR1 is SGHRS, CDR2 YFSETQ, per germline. This CDR3 region has 16 residues. V was pared by 1 base and J by 6 bases, with 20 bases between. The CDR3 region has the DNA TGCGCCAGCAGCTTGAGGACCCGGGACAAAGTAGGCGAGCAGTACTTC. Its protein is CASSLRTRDKVGEQYF.

The V gene is TRBV4-3, the J gene TRBJ1-2; the D is unclear. Germline V lookup: CDR1 LGHNA, CDR2 YSLEER. The CDR3 has 15 amino acids. V was clipped by 0 bases and J by 0 bases, with 8 bases between them. This CDR3 is CASSQDSSANYGYTF. The CDR3 nucleotides are TGCGCCAGCAGCCAAGATTCGTCAGCTAACTATGGCTACACCTTC.

This chain connects TRBV15 to TRBJ2-4, with TRBD1 as a possible D gene (6 bases). The CDR3 has 13 amino acids. Germline values: CDR1 LNHNV, CDR2 YYDKDF (reference sequence). Trimming removed 5 bases at V and 8 bases at J, with 13 bases between. The CDR3 DNA reads TGTGCCACCAGCCTTCGACAGGCCGACATTCAGTACTTC. It yields the protein CATSLRQADIQYF.

This chain joins TRBV7-9 and TRBJ1-6; D possibly corresponds to TRBD1 (6 bases). Trimming left V 2 bases short and J 9 bases short, with 11 bases between. CDR3 length: 14 residues. From germline, CDR1 is SEHNR and CDR2 FQNEAQ (reference sequence). The CDR3 bases are TGTGCCAGCAGCTTACTGGGGGCGGGTTCACCCCTCCACTTT. It specifies CASSLLGAGSPLHF.

The chain uses TRBV10-3 and TRBJ2-5, with 10 bases matching TRBD2. This CDR3 has 15 amino acids. Germline CDR1 ENHRY, CDR2 SYGVKD. The trim removed 7 bases at V and 2 bases at J, leaving 7 bases unmatched. This CDR3 is CAIKSGLALQETQYF. The CDR3, as DNA: TGTGCCATCAAGTCGGGACTAGCGTTACAAGAGACCCAGTACTTC.

The genes are TRBV27 and TRBJ1-1; 7 bases fit TRBD1. V dropped 5 bases and J dropped 4; count of bases not matched to a gene: 10. The germline V gene has CDR1 MNHEY and CDR2 SMNVEV (reference sequence). The CDR3 loop spans 15 amino acids. The CDR3 coding sequence is TGTGCCAGCAGTCCCTTCGGACAGGTGACCACTGAAGCTTTCTTT. It specifies CASSPFGQVTTEAFF.

The genes are TRBV11-2 and TRBJ1-2, with 11 bases that match TRBD1. The V segment lost 5 bases and the J segment 5 bases; nucleotides outside the gene matches: 7. Looked up from germline, CDR1 is SGHAT and CDR2 is FQNNGV. CDR3 length: 15 residues. For the CDR3, the DNA is TGTGCCAGCAGCCCCAGAGGGGACAGGGGGTATGGCTACACCTTC. Its translation: CASSPRGDRGYGYTF.

This clone appeared a single time. The V call is TRBV11-2, the J call TRBJ1-2, with TRBD1 identical over 7 bases. The CDR3 length is 13 residues. V lost 6 bases to trimming and J lost 7 bases; unmatched junction nucleotides: 8. Per germline, CDR1 SGHAT and CDR2 FQNNGV. The CDR3 here is CASRETGHRGYTF. CDR3 bases: TGTGCCAGCAGGGAGACAGGGCATCGTGGCTACACCTTC.

The chain has TRBV19 and TRBJ1-1; possible D gene TRBD1, 5 bases. There are 18 residues in the CDR3. Germline V gives CDR1 LNHDA, CDR2 SQIVND (reference sequence). Trimming stripped 7 bases from V and 1 base from J, with 25 bases between. CDR3: CASTKRQGGRGPNTEAFF. In DNA, the CDR3 is TGTGCCAGTACTAAACGTCAGGGAGGTAGGGGCCCGAACACTGAAGCTTTCTTT.

This sequence joins TRBV7-9 and TRBJ1-2, with unresolved D. The CDR3 contains 15 residues. V lost 0 bases to trimming and J lost 3 bases, with 11 bases between them. CDR1 and CDR2 from the germline V gene are SEHNR and FQNEAQ (reference sequence). DNA for the CDR3: TGTGCCAGCAGCTTAGCGCCGGGTCTTGACTATGGCTACACCTTC. Residues: CASSLAPGLDYGYTF.

This rearrangement joins TRBV7-8 to TRBJ1-1, with D perhaps matching TRBD1 (5 bases). Germline assignment: CDR1 SGHVS and CDR2 FQNEAQ. The CDR3 runs 14 residues. Trimming cost V 4 bases and J 4 bases, with 13 bases left between them. CDR3 in amino acids: CASSSPGGSTEAFF. CDR3 bases: TGTGCCAGCAGCTCCCCGGGGGGGAGCACTGAAGCTTTCTTT.

The chain couples TRBV7-9 to TRBJ2-3; tentative D call: TRBD2 (7 bases). V was clipped by 2 bases and J by 6 bases, with 18 bases between them. The germline V gene has CDR1 SEHNR and CDR2 FQNEAQ (reference sequence). The CDR3 consists of 16 residues. The CDR3 DNA follows: TGTGCCAGCAGCTTATTTGGGGGGGCCATCGGGGATACGCAGTATTTT. This gives the protein CASSLFGGAIGDTQYF.

The chain recombines TRBV6-5 with TRBJ1-1; D is unresolved. In germline, CDR1 is MNHEY, CDR2 SVGAGI. CDR3 length equals 15 residues. V was pared by 3 bases and J by 4 bases, with 15 bases between. DNA of the CDR3: TGTGCCAGCAGTTATGCGGGCCCAGGAGGCACTGAAGCTTTCTTT. This sequence encodes CASSYAGPGGTEAFF.

This sequence joins TRBV5-4 and TRBJ2-7, with D maybe TRBD2 (7 bases). The CDR3 is made up of 15 amino acids. CDR1 and CDR2 (germline): SGHNT, YYREEE (reference sequence). With 0 bases removed from V and 1 base from J, the gap between germline ends came to 11 bases. The CDR3 is CASSLVRGLSYEQYF. The CDR3 region has the DNA TGTGCCAGCAGCTTGGTGCGGGGGCTGTCCTACGAGCAGTACTTC.

The chain uses TRBV5-5 and TRBJ2-5; 7 bases match TRBD1. The CDR3 contains 15 residues. V lost 0 bases and J lost 5; bases outside the gene matches: 7. Per the germline V gene, CDR1 is SGHKS and CDR2 is YYEKEE (reference sequence). The CDR3 nucleotides read TGTGCCAGCAGCTTGGTCACTGCCAGGGGGGAGACCCAGTACTTC. As protein: CASSLVTARGETQYF. Filled out from reference TRBV5-5 and TRBJ2-5, the complete variable domain reads DAGVTQSPTHLIKTRGQQVTLRCSPISGHKSVSWYQQVLGQGPQFIFQYYEKEERGRGNFPDRFSARQFPNYSSELNVNALLLGDSALYLCASSLVTARGETQYFGPGTRLLVL.

The chain links TRBV9 to TRBJ2-6, with D possibly TRBD1 on 5 matching bases. This CDR3 has 18 amino acids. Germline V gene sequence: CDR1 SGDLS, CDR2 YYNGEE. Trimming took 1 base from V and 0 from J, leaving 14 bases between them. CDR3 nucleotide sequence: TGTGCCAGCAGCGTAAGTGGCAGGGCACCCTCTGGGGCCAACGTCCTGACTTTC. Its protein is CASSVSGRAPSGANVLTF.

In its sample, this clone was seen once. The genes are TRBV11-2 and TRBJ1-2; D is uncertain. The V end lost 5 bases, the J end lost 3 bases, and 13 bases lay between the germline ends. The CDR3 has 14 residues. CDR1 is SGHAT and CDR2 is FQNNGV in the germline V gene. CDR3 amino acids: CASSVNGRDYGYTF. The CDR3 DNA is TGTGCCAGCAGCGTAAACGGTCGGGACTATGGCTACACCTTC.

V and J are TRBV6-5 and TRBJ1-2; possibly TRBD1 for D (6 bases). There are 15 residues in the CDR3. Deletions cut 0 bases from V and 4 bases from J, with 12 bases between. CDR1 and CDR2 (germline): MNHEY, SVGAGI. CDR3 sequence: CASSYSTDRFYGYTF. The CDR3 bases are TGTGCCAGCAGTTACTCCACTGACAGGTTCTATGGCTACACCTTC.

The CDR3 DNA reads as TGCGCCAGCAGCGGAAGACAGGGGGATGGCTACACCTTC. It encodes CASSGRQGDGYTF. V usage is TRBV5-1 and J usage is TRBJ1-2; 9 nucleotides agree with TRBD1. Germline lookup yields CDR1 SGHRS and CDR2 YFSETQ. The J segment lost 6 bases and the V segment lost 4 bases, leaving 4 bases of the junction unmatched. The CDR3 is made up of 13 amino acids.

This chain links TRBV11-3 with TRBJ2-1; TRBD2 aligns across 13 bases. This CDR3 contains 16 residues. Unmatched junction bases numbered 3, after V lost 5 bases and J lost 2 bases. The V gene's germline CDR1 is SGHNT and CDR2 YENEEA. The CDR3 sequence: CASSPGLAGAYNEQFF. The CDR3 bases are TGTGCCAGCAGCCCTGGACTAGCGGGGGCCTACAATGAGCAGTTCTTC.

The chain is built from TRBV6-5 and TRBJ2-7; 9 bases match TRBD2. V lost 3 bases and J lost 2; bases outside the gene matches: 5. The CDR3 spans 15 residues. The germline gives CDR1 MNHEY, CDR2 SVGAGI. The CDR3 nucleotides are TGTGCCAGCAGTTATGGACTAGCGCACCCCTACGAGCAGTACTTC. Translation: CASSYGLAHPYEQYF.

The chain combines TRBV3-1 (or the pseudogene TRBV3-2) with TRBJ1-1; 7 nucleotides match TRBD1. The CDR3 totals 18 residues. The ends lost 4 bases at V and 1 base at J; junction bases unmatched: 15. Germline V gene lookup returns CDR1 LGHDT and CDR2 YNNKEL (reference sequence). This CDR3 is CASSRKIGGTLQNTEAFF. The CDR3 nucleotides are TGTGCCAGCAGCCGTAAGATAGGGGGCACCCTACAGAACACTGAAGCTTTCTTT.